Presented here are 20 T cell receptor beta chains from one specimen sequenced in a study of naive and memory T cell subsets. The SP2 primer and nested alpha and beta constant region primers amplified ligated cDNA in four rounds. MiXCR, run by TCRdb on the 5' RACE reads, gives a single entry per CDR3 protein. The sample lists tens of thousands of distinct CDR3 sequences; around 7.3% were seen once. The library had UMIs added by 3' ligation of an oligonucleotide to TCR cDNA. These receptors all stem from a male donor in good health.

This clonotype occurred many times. The CDR3 bases are TGCGCCAGCAGCTTGATGAATCGGTACAATGAGCAGTTCTTC. This sequence encodes CASSLMNRYNEQFF. This sequence joins TRBV5-1 and TRBJ2-1; D is ambiguous. Germline assignment: CDR1 SGHRS and CDR2 YFSETQ. With 1 base removed from V and 4 bases from J, the gap between germline ends came to 9 bases. CDR3 length: 14 residues.

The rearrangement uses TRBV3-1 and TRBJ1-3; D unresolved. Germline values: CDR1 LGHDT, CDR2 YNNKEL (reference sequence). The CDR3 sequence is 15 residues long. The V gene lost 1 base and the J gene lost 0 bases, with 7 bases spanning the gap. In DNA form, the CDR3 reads TGTGCCAGCAGCCAAGGGAGGACCTCTGGAAACACCATATATTTT. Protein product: CASSQGRTSGNTIYF.

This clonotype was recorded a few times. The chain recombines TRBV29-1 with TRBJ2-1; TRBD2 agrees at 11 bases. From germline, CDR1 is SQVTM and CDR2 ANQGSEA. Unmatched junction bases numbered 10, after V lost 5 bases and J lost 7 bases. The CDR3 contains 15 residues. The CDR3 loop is CSVLPISGGANEQFF. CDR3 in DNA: TGCAGCGTTCTCCCGATTAGCGGGGGGGCAAATGAGCAGTTCTTC.

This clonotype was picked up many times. CDR3 DNA sequence: TGCAGCGTTGAAGATCCCGGACAGGGGGGTTACGAGCAGTACTTC. Amino acids: CSVEDPGQGGYEQYF. The gene calls are TRBV29-1 and TRBJ2-7; 10 positions match TRBD1. Germline loops: CDR1 SQVTM, CDR2 ANQGSEA. The CDR3 is made up of 15 amino acids. V was clipped by 0 bases and J by 4 bases; unmatched bases: 6.

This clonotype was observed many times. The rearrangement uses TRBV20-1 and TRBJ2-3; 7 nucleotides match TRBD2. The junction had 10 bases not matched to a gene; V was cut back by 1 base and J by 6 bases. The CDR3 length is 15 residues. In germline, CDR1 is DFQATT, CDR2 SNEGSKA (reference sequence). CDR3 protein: CSARAGTTVVDTQYF. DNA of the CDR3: TGCAGTGCTAGAGCTGGGACTACCGTAGTCGATACGCAGTATTTT.

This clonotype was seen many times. The CDR3 region is CASSFYQAEQYF. The CDR3 DNA sequence: TGTGCCAGCAGCTTCTATCAGGCAGAGCAGTACTTC. The chain recombines TRBV7-2 with TRBJ2-7, with D unclear. The V and J ends lost 3 bases and 7 bases respectively, with 10 bases between them. The germline gives CDR1 SGHTA, CDR2 FQGNSA. The CDR3 consists of 12 residues.

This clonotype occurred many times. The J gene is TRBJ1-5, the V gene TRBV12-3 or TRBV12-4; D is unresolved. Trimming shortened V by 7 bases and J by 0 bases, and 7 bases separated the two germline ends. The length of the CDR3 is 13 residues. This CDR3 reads CASTDYSNQPQHF. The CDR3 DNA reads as TGTGCCAGCACTGATTATAGCAATCAGCCCCAGCATTTT.

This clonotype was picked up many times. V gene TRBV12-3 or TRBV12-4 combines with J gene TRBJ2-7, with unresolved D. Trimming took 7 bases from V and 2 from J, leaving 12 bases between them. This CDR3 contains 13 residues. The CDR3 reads CASTFGGTYEQYF. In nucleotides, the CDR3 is TGTGCCAGCACCTTTGGCGGAACCTACGAGCAGTACTTC.

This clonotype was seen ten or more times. The CDR3 reads CASSLGNRGTLTDTQYF. The CDR3 DNA sequence: TGTGCCAGCAGCTTAGGCAACAGGGGAACCCTCACAGATACGCAGTATTTT. The genes are TRBV7-6 and TRBJ2-3, with 7 positions matching TRBD1. The germline V gene has CDR1 SGHVS and CDR2 FNYEAQ. CDR3 size: 17 residues. V trimming: 1 base; J trimming: 2 bases; junction bases outside the gene matches: 9.

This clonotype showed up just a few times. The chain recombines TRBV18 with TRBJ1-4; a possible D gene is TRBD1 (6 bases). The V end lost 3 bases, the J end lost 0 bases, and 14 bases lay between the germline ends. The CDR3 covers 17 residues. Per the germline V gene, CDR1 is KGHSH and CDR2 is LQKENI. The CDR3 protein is CASSPGPEGATNEKLFF. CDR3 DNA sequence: TGTGCCAGCTCACCTGGGCCGGAGGGGGCAACTAATGAAAAACTGTTTTTT.

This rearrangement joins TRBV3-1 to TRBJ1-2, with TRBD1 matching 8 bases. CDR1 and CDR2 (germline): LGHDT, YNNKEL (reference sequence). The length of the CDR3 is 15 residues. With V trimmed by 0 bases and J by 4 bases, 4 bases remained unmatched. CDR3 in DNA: TGTGCCAGCAGCCAAGAGGCCAGGGGGCCCTATGGCTACACCTTC. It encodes CASSQEARGPYGYTF.

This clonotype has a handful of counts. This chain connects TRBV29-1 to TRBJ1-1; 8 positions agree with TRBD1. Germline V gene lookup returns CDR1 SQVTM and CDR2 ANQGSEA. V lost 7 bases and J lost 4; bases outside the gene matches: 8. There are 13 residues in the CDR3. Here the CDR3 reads CSGHRGKSTEAFF. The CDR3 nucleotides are TGCAGCGGCCACAGGGGGAAGTCCACTGAAGCTTTCTTT.

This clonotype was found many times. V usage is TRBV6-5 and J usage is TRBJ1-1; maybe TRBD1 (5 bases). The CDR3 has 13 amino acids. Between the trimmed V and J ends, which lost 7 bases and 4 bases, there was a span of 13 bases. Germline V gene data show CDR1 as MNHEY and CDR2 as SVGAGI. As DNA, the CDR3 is TGTGCCAGCATTGGGCAGGGAAGCACTGAAGCTTTCTTT. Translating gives CASIGQGSTEAFF.

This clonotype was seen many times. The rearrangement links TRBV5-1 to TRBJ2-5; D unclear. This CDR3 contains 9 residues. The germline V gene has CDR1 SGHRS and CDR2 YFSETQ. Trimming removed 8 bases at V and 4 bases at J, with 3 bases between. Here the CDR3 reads CARRETQYF. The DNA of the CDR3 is TGCGCCAGAAGAGAGACCCAGTACTTC.

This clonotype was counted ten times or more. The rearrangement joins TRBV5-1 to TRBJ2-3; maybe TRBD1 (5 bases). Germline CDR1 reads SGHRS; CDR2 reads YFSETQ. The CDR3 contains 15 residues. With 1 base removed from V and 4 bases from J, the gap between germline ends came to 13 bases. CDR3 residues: CASSLFTGLPDTQYF. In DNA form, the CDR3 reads TGCGCCAGCAGCTTGTTTACAGGTTTGCCAGATACGCAGTATTTT.

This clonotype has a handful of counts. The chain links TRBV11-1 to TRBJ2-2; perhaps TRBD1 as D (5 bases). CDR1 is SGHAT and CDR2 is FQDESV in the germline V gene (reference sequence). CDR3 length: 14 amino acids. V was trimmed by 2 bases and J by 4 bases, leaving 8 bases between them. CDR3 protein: CASSLYRSTGELFF. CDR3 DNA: TGTGCCAGCAGCTTATACAGGTCCACCGGGGAGCTGTTTTTT.

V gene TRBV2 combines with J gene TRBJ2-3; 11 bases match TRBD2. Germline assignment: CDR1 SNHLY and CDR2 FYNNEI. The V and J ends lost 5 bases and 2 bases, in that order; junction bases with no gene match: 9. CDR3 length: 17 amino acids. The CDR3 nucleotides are TGTGCCAGCAGTCCCCTGATGACTAGCGGGGTCACAGATACGCAGTATTTT. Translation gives CASSPLMTSGVTDTQYF.

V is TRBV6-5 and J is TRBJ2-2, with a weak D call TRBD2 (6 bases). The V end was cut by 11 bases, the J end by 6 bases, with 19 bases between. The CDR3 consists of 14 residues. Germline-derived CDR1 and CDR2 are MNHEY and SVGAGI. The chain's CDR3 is CAVGRETPPGELFF. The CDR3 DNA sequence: TGTGCCGTGGGGCGGGAAACACCGCCCGGGGAGCTGTTTTTT.

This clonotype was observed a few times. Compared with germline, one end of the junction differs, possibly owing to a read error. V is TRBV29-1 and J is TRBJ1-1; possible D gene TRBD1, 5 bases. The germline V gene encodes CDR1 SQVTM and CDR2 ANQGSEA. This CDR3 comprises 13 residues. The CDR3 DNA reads TGCAGTGTTGTTTTCCGGGACAACACTGAAGCTTTCTTT. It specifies CSVVFRDNTEAFF.

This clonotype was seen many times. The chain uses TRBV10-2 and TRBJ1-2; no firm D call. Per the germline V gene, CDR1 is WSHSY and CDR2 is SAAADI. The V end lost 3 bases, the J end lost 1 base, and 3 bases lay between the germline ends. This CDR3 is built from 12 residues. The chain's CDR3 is CASSENNYGYTF. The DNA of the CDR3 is TGCGCCAGCAGTGAAAATAACTATGGCTACACCTTC.